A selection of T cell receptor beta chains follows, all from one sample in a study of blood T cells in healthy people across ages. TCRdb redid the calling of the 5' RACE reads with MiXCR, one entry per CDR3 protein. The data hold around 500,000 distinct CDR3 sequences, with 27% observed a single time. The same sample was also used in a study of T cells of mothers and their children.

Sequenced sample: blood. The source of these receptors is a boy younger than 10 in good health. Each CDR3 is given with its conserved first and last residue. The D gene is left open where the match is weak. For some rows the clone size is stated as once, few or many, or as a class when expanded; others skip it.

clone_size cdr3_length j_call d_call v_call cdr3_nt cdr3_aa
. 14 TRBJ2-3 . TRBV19 TGTGCCAGTAGTCCGGGACCGGGCACAGATACGCAGTATTTT CASSPGPGTDTQYF
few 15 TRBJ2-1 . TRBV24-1 TGTGCCACCAGTGATAGGAGAGGGGGATGGGATGAGCAGTTCTTC CATSDRRGGWDEQFF
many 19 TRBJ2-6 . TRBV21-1 TGTGCCAGCAGCAAAGCGGGTTACAGGGGTACGACTGGGGCCAACGTCCTGACTTTC CASSKAGYRGTTGANVLTF
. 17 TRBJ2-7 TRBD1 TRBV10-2 TGCGCCAGCAGCCTAACCGCAATGGGACAGGGCCTCGCCGGAGGGTACTTC CASSLTAMGQGLAGGYF
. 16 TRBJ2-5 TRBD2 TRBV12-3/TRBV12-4 TGTGCCAGCAGTCTCCGACTAGCGGGATGGGGAGAGACCCAGTACTTC CASSLRLAGWGETQYF
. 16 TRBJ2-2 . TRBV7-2 TGTGCCAGCAGCCCTAGAGTGGTGCGGAACGCCGGGGAGCTGTTTTTT CASSPRVVRNAGELFF
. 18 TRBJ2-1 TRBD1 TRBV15 TGTGCCACCAGCAGAGTGGGGTCGAGGGGGCGTATAACCAATGAGCAGTTCTTC CATSRVGSRGRITNEQFF
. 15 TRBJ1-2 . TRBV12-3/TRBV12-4 TGTGCCAGCAGTTTGATCGCAGGGAGGAACTATGGCTACACCTTC CASSLIAGRNYGYTF
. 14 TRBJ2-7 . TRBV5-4 TGTGCCACTTCCTGGTTAGCGCGGCCCTACGAGCAGTACTTC CATSWLARPYEQYF
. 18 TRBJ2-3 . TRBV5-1 TGCGCCAGCAGCCTTCCGGGACTGCCCCAGACGGGTACAGATACGCAGTATTTT CASSLPGLPQTGTDTQYF
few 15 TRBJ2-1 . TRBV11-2 TGTGCCAGCAGCACCATCCCCCGGGGTTACAATGAGCAGTTCTTC CASSTIPRGYNEQFF
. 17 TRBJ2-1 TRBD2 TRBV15 TGTGCCACCAGCAGGGCTCTGGGCGGGGGGTCCTACAATGAGCAGTTCTTC CATSRALGGGSYNEQFF
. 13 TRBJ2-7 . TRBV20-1 TGCAGTGCTAGAGACTCCTCCGGCTACGAGCAGTACTTC CSARDSSGYEQYF
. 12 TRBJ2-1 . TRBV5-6 TGTGCCAGCAGCTTCCAAGTCAATGAGCAGTTCTTC CASSFQVNEQFF
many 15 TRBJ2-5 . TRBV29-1 TGCAGCCAGACGAGCAGCCGGGACTTGATCCAGACCCAGTACTTC CSQTSSRDLIQTQYF
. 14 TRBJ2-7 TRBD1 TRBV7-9 TGTGCCAGCAGCTTGGGACAGGGCCCTCGCGAGCAGTACTTC CASSLGQGPREQYF
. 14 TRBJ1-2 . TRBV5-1 TGCGCCAGCAGCTTGTCGTCAGGGCCCAGCGGCTACACCTTC CASSLSSGPSGYTF
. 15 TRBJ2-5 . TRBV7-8 TGTGCCAGCAGCTTAAAAATACAGGGCGCGGAGACCCAGTACTTC CASSLKIQGAETQYF
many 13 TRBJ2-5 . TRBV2 TGTGCCAGCAGTGCTGGACTGGCGGAGACCCAGTACTTC CASSAGLAETQYF
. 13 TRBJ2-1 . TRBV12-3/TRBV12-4 TGTGCCAGCAGTTCCCTCCTAGCGAATGAGCAGTTCTTC CASSSLLANEQFF
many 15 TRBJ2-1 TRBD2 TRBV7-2 TGTGCCAGCAGCCGCAGACTAGCGGGAGACAGTGAGCAGTTCTTC CASSRRLAGDSEQFF
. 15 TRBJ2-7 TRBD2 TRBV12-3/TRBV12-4 TGTGCCAGCAGTTTAGGACTAGCCAACTCCTACGAGCAGTACTTC CASSLGLANSYEQYF
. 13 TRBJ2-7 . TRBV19 TGTGCCGGTAACGCAGGGGTTGGCTACGAGCAGTACTTC CAGNAGVGYEQYF
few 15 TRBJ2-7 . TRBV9 TGTGCCAGCAGCGTAGGATGGCTGGGGGCCTACGAGCAGTACTTC CASSVGWLGAYEQYF
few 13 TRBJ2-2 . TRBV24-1 TGTGCCACCAGTGATCGAAACACCGGGGAGCTGTTTTTT CATSDRNTGELFF
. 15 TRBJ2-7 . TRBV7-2 TGTGCCAGCAGCTTAGGACAGATAAGGTCCTACGAGCAGTACTTC CASSLGQIRSYEQYF
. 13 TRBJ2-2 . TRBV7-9 TGTGCCAGCTCACCGGAAGGGACCGGGGAGCTGTTTTTT CASSPEGTGELFF
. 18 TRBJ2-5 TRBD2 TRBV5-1 TGCGCCAGCAGCTCGACACAGCCGGGACTAGCGGGGGTGGAGACCCAGTACTTC CASSSTQPGLAGVETQYF
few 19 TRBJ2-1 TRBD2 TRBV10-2 TGCGCCAGCAGGGGGACCTACAGGGGTAGGGGACTAGCGGGAAATGAGCAGTTCTTC CASRGTYRGRGLAGNEQFF
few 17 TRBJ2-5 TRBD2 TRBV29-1 TGCAGCGGCCAAAGACTAGCGGGAGGACTAAGAGGAGAGACCCAGTACTTC CSGQRLAGGLRGETQYF
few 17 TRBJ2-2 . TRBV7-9 TGTGCCAGCAGCTCGACGGACAGTTTCGCGAACACCGGGGAGCTGTTTTTT CASSSTDSFANTGELFF
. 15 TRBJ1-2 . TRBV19 TGTGCCAGTAGTATTGGGGGATCCTTTCCCTCCGGCTACACCTTC CASSIGGSFPSGYTF
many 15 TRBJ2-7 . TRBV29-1 TGCAGCGTTGCACGGCGGGCCGACAGGCCCGCGGAGCAGTACTTC CSVARRADRPAEQYF
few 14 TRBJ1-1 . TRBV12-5 TGTGCTAGTGGTTTGGACGGGACGATCTCCGACGCTTTCTTT CASGLDGTISDAFF
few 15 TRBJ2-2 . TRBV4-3 TGCGCCAGCAGCCAAGGACAGGTGAACACCGGGGAGCTGTTTTTT CASSQGQVNTGELFF
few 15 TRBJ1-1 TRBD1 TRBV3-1 TGTGCCAGCAGCCAAGGGGGGACAGCAAACACTGAAGCTTTCTTT CASSQGGTANTEAFF
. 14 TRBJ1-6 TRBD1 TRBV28 TGTGCCAGCAGCCGCGACAGGGGTGGGTCACCCCTCCACTTT CASSRDRGGSPLHF
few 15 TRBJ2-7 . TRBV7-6 TGTGCCAGCAGCTTAAGAACACGGGATGTCTACGAGCAGTACTTC CASSLRTRDVYEQYF
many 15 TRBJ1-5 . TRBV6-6 TGTGCCAGCAGTTACTCCGACAGAAGCAATCAGCCCCAGCATTTT CASSYSDRSNQPQHF
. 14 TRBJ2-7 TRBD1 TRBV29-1 TGCAGCGTGAAAGGACAGGGCAGCTCCTACGAGCAGTACTTC CSVKGQGSSYEQYF
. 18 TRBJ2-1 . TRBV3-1 TGTGCCAGCAGCCAAGATCGTACAGCAGTGTGGGAGTACAATGAGCAGTTCTTC CASSQDRTAVWEYNEQFF
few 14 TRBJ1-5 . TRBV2 TGTGCCAGCAACGTACTACAGGGTAATCAGCCCCAGCATTTT CASNVLQGNQPQHF
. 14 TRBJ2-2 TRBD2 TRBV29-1 TGCAGCGTTGAGTTGCGGGAGAGCACCGGGGAGCTGTTTTTT CSVELRESTGELFF
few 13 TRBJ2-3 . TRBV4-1 TGCGCCAGCAGCCAAGGACCTACAGATACGCAGTATTTT CASSQGPTDTQYF
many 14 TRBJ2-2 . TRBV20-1 TGCAGTGCCTCGGACCGAGGAGCCACCGGGGAGCTGTTTTTT CSASDRGATGELFF
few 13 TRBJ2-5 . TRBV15 TGTGCCACCACTTCGACAGTCCAAGAGACCCAGTACTTC CATTSTVQETQYF
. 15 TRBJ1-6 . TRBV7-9 TGTGCCAGCAGCTTAGGGGACCACCCTCAAACACCCCTCCACTTT CASSLGDHPQTPLHF
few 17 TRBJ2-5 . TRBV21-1 TGTGCCAGCAGCAGGGGGCCCCCGCGGACAGGGACAGAGACCCAGTACTTC CASSRGPPRTGTETQYF
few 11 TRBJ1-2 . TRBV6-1 TGTGCCAGCAGTGAACTCGGGGGTAACACCTTC CASSELGGNTF
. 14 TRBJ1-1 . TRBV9 TGTGCCAGCAGCGTAGCGGGGGGTTTAGCTGAAGCTTTCTTT CASSVAGGLAEAFF
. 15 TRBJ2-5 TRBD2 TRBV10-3 TGTGCCATCGGGGGAGCAGCGGGGGAGGAAGAGACCCAGTACTTC CAIGGAAGEEETQYF